The source of this T cell receptor beta chain is a study of T cell repertoires in cytomegalovirus infection. Study background: CMV infection together with matching HLA type was indicated by public TCR beta signatures. Broader study findings: The ex vivo response was dominated by HLA-C-restricted CMV-specific TCR beta clonotypes. Carriers of CMV and the relevant HLA type were discriminated by public TCR beta frequency.

In this sample, this clonotype turned up a few times. Its specificity is not known. TCRdb processed the reads anew with MiXCR; each CDR3 protein has one entry. Altogether about 920,000 distinct CDR3 sequences are present, approximately 30% being singletons, with the ten largest covering around 15%. The sequence was collected from a human donor in good health (CMV status not recorded). Some clones in this sample may be carry-over from other donors' samples. The starting material was cultured CD8+ T cells from PBMCs, obtained from culture after CMV antigen stimulation.

CDR3: CASSLSSGGLSTEAFF. The CDR3 DNA follows: TGTGCCAGCAGTTTATCGTCAGGGGGCTTAAGCACTGAAGCTTTCTTT. The chain has TRBV27 and TRBJ1-1, with TRBD1 identical over 8 bases. The trim removed 0 bases at V and 4 bases at J, leaving 7 bases unmatched. The CDR3 length is 16 residues. CDR1 is MNHEY and CDR2 is SMNVEV in the germline V gene (reference sequence).